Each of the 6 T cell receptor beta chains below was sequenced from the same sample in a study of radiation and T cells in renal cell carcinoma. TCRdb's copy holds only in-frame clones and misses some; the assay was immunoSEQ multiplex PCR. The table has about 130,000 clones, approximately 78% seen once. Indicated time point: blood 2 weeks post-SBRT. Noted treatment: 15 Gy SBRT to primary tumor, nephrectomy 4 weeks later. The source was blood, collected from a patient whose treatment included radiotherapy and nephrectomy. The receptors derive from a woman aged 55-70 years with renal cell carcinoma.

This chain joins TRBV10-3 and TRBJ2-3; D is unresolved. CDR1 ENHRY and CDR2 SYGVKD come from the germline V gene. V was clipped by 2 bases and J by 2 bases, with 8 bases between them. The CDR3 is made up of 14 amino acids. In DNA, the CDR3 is TGTGCCATCAGTGAGCCCACCTACACAGATACGCAGTATTTT. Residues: CAISEPTYTDTQYF.

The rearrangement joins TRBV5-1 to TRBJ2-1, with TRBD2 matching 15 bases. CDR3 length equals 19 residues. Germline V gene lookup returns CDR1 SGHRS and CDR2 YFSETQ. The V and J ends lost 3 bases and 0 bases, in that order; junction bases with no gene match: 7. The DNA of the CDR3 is TGCGCCAGCAGCTCGGGACTAGCGGGGGGAATAAGCTCCTACAATGAGCAGTTCTTC. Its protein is CASSSGLAGGISSYNEQFF.

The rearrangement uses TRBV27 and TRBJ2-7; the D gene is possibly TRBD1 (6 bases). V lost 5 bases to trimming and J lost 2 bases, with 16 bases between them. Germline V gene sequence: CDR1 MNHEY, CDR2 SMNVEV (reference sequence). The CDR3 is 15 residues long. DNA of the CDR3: TGTGCCAGCAGTGCCTACCCGGGACACCCCTACGAGCAGTACTTC. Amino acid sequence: CASSAYPGHPYEQYF.

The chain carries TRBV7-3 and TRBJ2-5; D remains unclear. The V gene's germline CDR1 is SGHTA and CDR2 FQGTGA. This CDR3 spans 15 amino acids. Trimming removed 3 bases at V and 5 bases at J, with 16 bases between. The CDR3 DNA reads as TGTGCCAGCAGCTTGGTAGTTGGGCGAGACGAGACCCAGTACTTC. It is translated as CASSLVVGRDETQYF.

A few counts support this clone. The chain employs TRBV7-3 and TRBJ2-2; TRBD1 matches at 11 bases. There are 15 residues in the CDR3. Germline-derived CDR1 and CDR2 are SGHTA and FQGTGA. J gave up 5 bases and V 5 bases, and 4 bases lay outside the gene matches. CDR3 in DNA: TGTGCCAGCAGCCCAGGGACAGGGGGAACCGGGGAGCTGTTTTTT. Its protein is CASSPGTGGTGELFF.

CDR3 nucleotide sequence: TGCAGCGTTGAGTCCAGGGGACCTAACTATGGCTACACCTTC. Amino acids: CSVESRGPNYGYTF. The chain joins TRBV29-1 to TRBJ1-2; a weak D match, TRBD1 (6 bases). The CDR3 has 14 amino acids. Per the germline V gene, CDR1 is SQVTM and CDR2 is ANQGSEA. V was trimmed by 3 bases and J by 0 bases, leaving 11 bases between them.